The rows below give T cell receptor beta chains drawn from one sample of a study of technical replicates of blood from a few donors. Here immunoSEQ multiplex PCR was the method, and the copy in TCRdb shows in-frame clones only, minus some. The data contain 100,000 or so clones, 90% to 97% of them singletons. The sample consisted of T cells isolated from PBMCs. These TCRs come from a human donor in good health. CDR3s include the opening cysteine and the closing phenylalanine or tryptophan. Each record gives: D gene, J gene, clone size, V gene, CDR3 DNA, CDR3 protein. The D gene is left open where the match is weak. Only some rows state a clone size, as once, few, many or a class for expanded clones.

>TRBD2|TRBJ2-7|.|TRBV9
TGTGCCAGCAGCGTAGATACGCGGGAGATGCGGGAGCAGTACTTC
CASSVDTREMREQYF
>TRBD2|TRBJ2-7|once|TRBV7-9
TGTGCCAGCAGCGGAGACAGGGCTAGCGGGAGAGACACGGGCTACGAGCAGTACTTC
CASSGDRASGRDTGYEQYF
>.|TRBJ2-7|.|TRBV27
TGTGCCAGCAGTTTGCGTCACTCCTACGAGCAGTACTTC
CASSLRHSYEQYF
>.|TRBJ2-6|.|TRBV30
TGTGCCTGGAATACAGATTTCTCTGGGGCCAACGTCCTGACTTTC
CAWNTDFSGANVLTF
>TRBD1|TRBJ2-7|.|TRBV4-1
TGCGCCAGCAGCCAAGATAGGACAGGGGGCGCCGAGCAGTACTTC
CASSQDRTGGAEQYF
>TRBD2|TRBJ2-1|.|TRBV7-3
TGTGCCAGCGGCGGGAGCTCCTACAATGAGCAGTTCTTC
CASGGSSYNEQFF
>.|TRBJ1-1|.|TRBV2
TGTGCCAGCATGATAGCAGGGTTTCTCGAAGCTTTCTTT
CASMIAGFLEAFF
>.|TRBJ2-7|.|TRBV13
TGTGCCAGCAGCTTAGAGGCAGGGCTCTACGAGCAGTACTTC
CASSLEAGLYEQYF
>.|TRBJ2-3|.|TRBV5-1
TGCGCCAGCAGCTTGGCAGGGGACATCACAGATACGCAGTATTTT
CASSLAGDITDTQYF
>TRBD1|TRBJ2-3|.|TRBV6-1
TGTGCCAGCAGTGGGGACAGGGGAGAAGTTAATACGCAGTATTTT
CASSGDRGEVNTQYF
>TRBD1|TRBJ2-5|.|TRBV27
TGTGCCAGCACTCGGCGACAGGGACCTCAAGAGACCCAGTACTTC
CASTRRQGPQETQYF
>.|TRBJ1-5|.|TRBV28
TGTGCCAGCAGCCCCCTTATTTGGGGGGTTCAGCCCCAGCATTTT
CASSPLIWGVQPQHF
>.|TRBJ1-5|once|TRBV6-1
TGTGCCAGCAGAGAATCAGGGTCCGGTCAGCCCCAGCATTTT
CASRESGSGQPQHF
>TRBD1|TRBJ1-1|.|TRBV2
TGTGCCAGCACCGTAATACAGGGGGCGAGGGCTGAAGCTTTCTTT
CASTVIQGARAEAFF
>.|TRBJ1-2|.|TRBV19
TGTGCCAGTAGTATAGGGGCGGGCTACACCTTC
CASSIGAGYTF
>.|TRBJ2-3|.|TRBV13
TGTGCCAGCAGCTTAGACGGCGGGGATACGCAGTATTTT
CASSLDGGDTQYF
>TRBD2|TRBJ2-7|.|TRBV15
TGTGCCACCAGCAGAGGGGCGGGGGGGTACGAGCAGTACTTC
CATSRGAGGYEQYF
>TRBD2|TRBJ2-7|once|TRBV9
TGTGCCAGCAGCGTATCGGTCGGTAGCGGGAGTTACGAGCAGTACTTC
CASSVSVGSGSYEQYF
>.|TRBJ2-5|.|TRBV2
TGTGCCAGCTTGAGGGTGGAGACCCAGTACTTC
CASLRVETQYF
>TRBD1|TRBJ1-2|.|TRBV19
TGTGCCAGTACACCTGACAGGGTTGGTACCTATGGCTACACCTTC
CASTPDRVGTYGYTF
>.|TRBJ1-2|once|TRBV10-3
TGTGCCATCAGTGATGACAGGTCCGGCTATGGCTACACCTTC
CAISDDRSGYGYTF
>.|TRBJ1-1|.|TRBV25-1
TGTGCCAGCCGTTACAGGGATAGGGCTGAAGCTTTCTTT
CASRYRDRAEAFF
>TRBD1|TRBJ2-7|.|TRBV2
TGTGCCATGTACGGGACAGGTTCCTACGAGCAGTACTTC
CAMYGTGSYEQYF
>TRBD2|TRBJ2-5|.|TRBV5-1
TGCGCCAGCAGGGCTAGCGGGTCTCCGGGGACCCAGTACTTC
CASRASGSPGTQYF
>TRBD2|TRBJ2-1|.|TRBV28
TGTGCCAGCAGTTTATTTAGACTAGCGGGAGTTAGATCCTACAATGAGCAGTTCTTC
CASSLFRLAGVRSYNEQFF
>TRBD2|TRBJ2-7|.|TRBV29-1
TGCAGCGCCTCGGGAGGGCAGAAGCCCTACGAGCAGTACTTC
CSASGGQKPYEQYF
>TRBD1|TRBJ1-2|.|TRBV7-2
TGTGCCAGCAGCATTTCGGGACAGGGGAGGGATGGCTACACCTTC
CASSISGQGRDGYTF
>TRBD1|TRBJ2-7|.|TRBV7-2
TGTGCCAGCAGTCAATCGGGACAGCTTACCTACGAGCAGTACTTC
CASSQSGQLTYEQYF
>.|TRBJ1-2|.|TRBV6-1
TGTGCCAGCAGTGAATGGTGGCTCTATGGCTACACCTTC
CASSEWWLYGYTF
>.|TRBJ2-1|few|TRBV5-5
TGTGCCAGCAGCTTGTTAGGTAGCTCCCACAATGAGTATGAGTTCTTC
CASSLLGSSHNEYEFF
>TRBD1|TRBJ1-5|few|TRBV5-1
TGCGCCAGCAGCTTGGGACAGGGCGGCAATCAGCCCCAGCATTTT
CASSLGQGGNQPQHF
>TRBD2|TRBJ2-5|.|TRBV4-2
TGTGCCAGCAGCCAATTTAGCGGGAGGGCCGAGACCCAGTACTTC
CASSQFSGRAETQYF
>TRBD2|TRBJ2-1|.|TRBV11-3
TGTGCCAGCAGCTTAGACGTAGCTAGCGGGAGGCACCAGTTCTTC
CASSLDVASGRHQFF
>.|TRBJ1-5|once|TRBV11-3
TGTGCCAGCAGCATATTTAGCAATCAGCCCCAGCATTTT
CASSIFSNQPQHF
>TRBD1|TRBJ1-4|.|TRBV2
TGTGCCAGCAATGATCGGACAGGGGTCCGGGAAAAACTGTTTTTT
CASNDRTGVREKLFF
>TRBD1|TRBJ2-7|.|TRBV5-6
TGTGCCAGCAGCTCGTTCAATAGACAGGGGGCAAACGAGCAGTACTTC
CASSSFNRQGANEQYF
>.|TRBJ1-2|.|TRBV7-9
TGTGCCAGCAGCTTACGCAGTAGCCATGGCTACACCTTC
CASSLRSSHGYTF
>TRBD1|TRBJ2-5|.|TRBV2
TGTGCCAGCAGTGTAGGGACAGGGATGCAAGAGACCCAGTACTTC
CASSVGTGMQETQYF
>.|TRBJ2-5|.|TRBV6-5
TGTGCCAGCAGTTACTGGGGGGGCGAAGAGACCCAGTACTTC
CASSYWGGEETQYF
>.|TRBJ2-1|.|TRBV4-1
TGCGCCAGCAGCCAAGATAAAACATCCACATGGAATGAGCAGTTCTTC
CASSQDKTSTWNEQFF
>.|TRBJ2-5|.|TRBV5-1
TGCGCCAGCACGGCAGGGGAGTACCAAGAGACCCAGTACTTC
CASTAGEYQETQYF